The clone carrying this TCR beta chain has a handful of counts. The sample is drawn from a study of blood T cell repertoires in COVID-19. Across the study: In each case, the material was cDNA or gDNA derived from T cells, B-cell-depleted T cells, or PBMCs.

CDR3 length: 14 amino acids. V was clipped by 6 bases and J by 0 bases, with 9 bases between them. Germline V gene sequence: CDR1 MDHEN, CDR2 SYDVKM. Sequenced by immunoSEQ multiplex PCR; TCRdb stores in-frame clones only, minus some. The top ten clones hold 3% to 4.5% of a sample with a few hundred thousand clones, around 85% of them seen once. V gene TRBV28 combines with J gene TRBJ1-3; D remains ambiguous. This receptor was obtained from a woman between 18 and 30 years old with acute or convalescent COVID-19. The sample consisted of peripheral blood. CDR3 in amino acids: CASRVQSSGNTIYF. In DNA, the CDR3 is TGTGCCAGCAGGGTCCAGTCCTCTGGAAACACCATATATTTT. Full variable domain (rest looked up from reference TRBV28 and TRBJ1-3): DVKVTQSSRYLVKRTGEKVFLECVQDMDHENMFWYRQDPGLGLRLIYFSYDVKMKEKGDIPEGYSVSREKKERFSLILESASTNQTSMYLCASRVQSSGNTIYFGEGSWLTVV.